These 13 T cell receptor beta chains share one sample of origin, sequenced in a study of CD8 T cells in Susac syndrome. RNA in amounts of roughly 0.5 to 1 ug was reverse transcribed with random hexamers. TCRdb recomputed calls from the immunoSEQ multiplex PCR reads with MiXCR, one row per CDR3 protein. The table has roughly 120,000 distinct CDR3 sequences, 93% seen once; the top ten hold 0.093%. The sample was CD4+ T cells from PBMCs. These receptors were obtained from a human donor with multiple sclerosis.

The chain carries TRBV7-2 and TRBJ1-2; 7 nucleotides line up with TRBD1. V lost 7 bases, J lost 2 bases, and 7 bases stayed unmatched. Germline V CDR1 and CDR2: SGHTA, FQGNSA. The CDR3 loop spans 14 amino acids. The CDR3 DNA reads TGTGCCAGCACCCGGGACAGCCGAAACTATGGCTACACCTTC. Its translation: CASTRDSRNYGYTF. The whole variable domain, remainder taken from reference TRBV7-2 and TRBJ1-2, is GAGVSQSPSNKVTEKGKDVELRCDPISGHTALYWYRQSLGQGLEFLIYFQGNSAPDKSGLPSDRFSAERTGGSVSTLTIQRTQQEDSAVYLCASTRDSRNYGYTFGSGTRLTVV.

This clonotype was counted a few times. The chain is built from TRBV7-2 and TRBJ2-6, with D perhaps TRBD2 (6 bases). There are 15 residues in the CDR3. V was cut by 2 bases and J by 2 bases, with 7 bases left in between. Germline-derived CDR1 and CDR2 are SGHTA and FQGNSA. The CDR3 is CASSLWGAGANVLTF. CDR3 sequence (DNA): TGTGCCAGCAGCTTATGGGGGGCTGGGGCCAACGTCCTGACTTTC. The complete variable domain, with remaining parts taken from reference TRBV7-2 and TRBJ2-6, reads GAGVSQSPSNKVTEKGKDVELRCDPISGHTALYWYRQSLGQGLEFLIYFQGNSAPDKSGLPSDRFSAERTGGSVSTLTIQRTQQEDSAVYLCASSLWGAGANVLTFGAGSRLTVL.

The J gene is TRBJ2-5, the V gene TRBV10-1, with 8 bases lining up with TRBD2. V trimming: 0 bases; J trimming: 2 bases; junction bases outside the gene matches: 5. The CDR3 covers 16 residues. Germline-derived CDR1 and CDR2 are WNHNN and SYGVQD (reference sequence). CDR3 region: CASSESPSGPQETQYF. As DNA, the CDR3 is TGCGCCAGCAGTGAGTCTCCTAGCGGGCCTCAAGAGACCCAGTACTTC.

This clonotype was seen only once. This rearrangement joins TRBV6-6 to TRBJ1-6; weak D call: TRBD1 (5 bases). Between the trimmed V and J ends, which lost 5 bases and 5 bases, there was a span of 10 bases. CDR1 MNHNY and CDR2 SVGAGI come from the germline V gene (reference sequence). This CDR3 spans 14 amino acids. The CDR3 bases are TGTGCCAGCAGTATCGGGACCAATAATTCACCCCTCCACTTT. Protein sequence: CASSIGTNNSPLHF.

J is TRBJ2-5 and V is TRBV5-1; TRBD1 or TRBD2 may be the D gene (5 bases each). Between the trimmed V and J ends, which lost 4 bases and 5 bases, there was a span of 18 bases. CDR1 is SGHRS, CDR2 YFSETQ, per germline. The CDR3 covers 15 residues. In DNA form, the CDR3 reads TGCGCCAGCAGCGTGACCTCAAACCGGGGCGAGACCCAGTACTTC. Protein: CASSVTSNRGETQYF.

The chain links TRBV20-1 to TRBJ2-4, with TRBD1 identical over 9 bases. There are 12 residues in the CDR3. V lost 6 bases and J lost 8; bases outside the gene matches: 5. Germline loops: CDR1 DFQATT, CDR2 SNEGSKA (reference sequence). CDR3 sequence: CSAQDRGYIQYF. The CDR3 coding sequence is TGCAGTGCGCAGGACAGGGGTTACATTCAGTACTTC.

The rearrangement uses TRBV3-1 and TRBJ1-5; D is perhaps TRBD1 (6 bases). With 3 bases removed from V and 4 bases from J, the gap between germline ends came to 10 bases. The CDR3 length is 14 residues. Germline assignment: CDR1 LGHDT and CDR2 YNNKEL (reference sequence). CDR3 DNA: TGTGCCAGCAGCCACCACAGGGATAATCAGCCCCAGCATTTT. Translation gives CASSHHRDNQPQHF.

This clonotype is a singleton in its sample. The chain employs TRBV28 and TRBJ1-2; weak D call: TRBD1 (5 bases). Germline lookup yields CDR1 MDHEN and CDR2 SYDVKM. V was pared by 5 bases and J by 4 bases, with 17 bases between. This CDR3 region has 15 residues. The CDR3 sequence is CASSEDGRGTYGYTF. The CDR3 DNA reads as TGTGCCAGCAGTGAAGACGGACGTGGGACCTATGGCTACACCTTC.

This clonotype has only a few counts. The chain carries TRBV12-3 or TRBV12-4 and TRBJ2-7; 7 bases map to TRBD1. J gave up 2 bases and V 6 bases, and 4 bases lay outside the gene matches. The CDR3 extends over 13 amino acids. CDR3 region: CASSTTGTYEQYF. The DNA for the CDR3 is TGTGCCAGCAGCACGACAGGGACCTACGAGCAGTACTTC.

The chain joins TRBV2 to TRBJ1-6, with D perhaps matching TRBD1 (6 bases). The V and J ends lost 6 bases and 6 bases respectively, with 12 bases between them. Germline-derived CDR1 and CDR2 are SNHLY and FYNNEI. CDR3 size: 14 residues. Written as DNA, the CDR3 is TGTGCCAGCAGAACCGACAGGTCTAATTCACCCCTCCACTTT. Protein sequence: CASRTDRSNSPLHF.

The chain has TRBV6-5 and TRBJ2-7, with a tentative D call TRBD2 (6 bases). V lost 6 bases and J 2 bases, leaving 17 bases between the germline ends. Germline lookup yields CDR1 MNHEY and CDR2 SVGAGI. This CDR3 region has 15 residues. In DNA form, the CDR3 reads TGTGCCAGCAGCCCTAAGGTAGGGAGGACCTACGAGCAGTACTTC. This codes for CASSPKVGRTYEQYF.

V usage is TRBV3-1 and J usage is TRBJ2-3; D remains unclear. The CDR3 runs to 14 residues. V dropped 0 bases and J dropped 6 bases, with 10 bases sitting between them. Per germline, CDR1 LGHDT and CDR2 YNNKEL (reference sequence). The DNA for the CDR3 is TGTGCCAGCAGCCAAGATCCGAGGTTCGATACGCAGTATTTT. Translating gives CASSQDPRFDTQYF.

This chain uses TRBV9 with TRBJ2-3; either TRBD1 or TRBD2 may supply D (5 bases each). CDR1 and CDR2 (germline): SGDLS, YYNGEE. The CDR3 spans 17 residues. V was cut by 3 bases and J by 5 bases, with 22 bases left in between. The CDR3 protein is CASSETSRRAQGDTQYF. For the CDR3, the DNA is TGTGCCAGCAGCGAGACAAGCCGGCGGGCTCAGGGAGATACGCAGTATTTT.